This passage covers 30 T cell receptor beta chains from one sample sequenced in a study of preoperative IRX-2 immunotherapy in early breast cancer. The assay was immunoSEQ multiplex PCR, and TCRdb's table has in-frame clones only and misses some. The sample includes about 98,000 clones, 86% of them seen just once. Treatment of the sample: preoperative locoregional IRX-2 cytokine immunotherapy. The sequences come from tumor tissue, collected after IRX-2 immunotherapy. These receptors all stem from a human donor with breast cancer.

This clone showed up just a few times. The chain employs TRBV30 and TRBJ2-7; possible D gene TRBD1, 5 bases. Deletions cut 4 bases from V and 1 base from J, with 8 bases between. This CDR3 region has 12 residues. Germline V CDR1 and CDR2: GTSNPN, SVGIG (reference sequence). DNA of the CDR3: TGTGCCTGGAAGAGACAGTCCTACGAGCAGTACTTC. This codes for CAWKRQSYEQYF. The variable domain in full, completed from reference TRBV30 and TRBJ2-7, reads SQTIHQWPATLVQPVGSPLSLECTVEGTSNPNLYWYRQAAGRGLQLLFYSVGIGQISSEVPQNLSASRPQDRQFILSSKKLLLSDSGFYLCAWKRQSYEQYFGPGTRLTVT.

Of note for this clone: The junction and the germline gene differ at one end; a read error may be behind it. J is TRBJ2-7 and V is TRBV25-1, with D unresolved. Per the germline V gene, CDR1 is MGHDK and CDR2 is SYGVNS. This CDR3 has 16 amino acids. In DNA form, the CDR3 reads TGTGCCAGCAGTGAATCCCTTGGGGTAGGAAACGACGAACAGTACTTC. Translated, it gives CASSESLGVGNDEQYF.

The chain joins TRBV6-8 to TRBJ2-3; D is unclear. Trimming removed 2 bases from V and 0 bases from J, with 21 bases in between. The CDR3 length is 19 residues. Germline V CDR1 and CDR2: MNHGY, SAAAGT. CDR3 DNA: TGTGCCAGCAGTTACGTGTTCGGGCCAGATATTCCTAGCACAGATACGCAGTATTTT. Translation: CASSYVFGPDIPSTDTQYF.

This rearrangement joins TRBV19 to TRBJ2-5, with 7 bases matching TRBD2. Germline assignment: CDR1 LNHDA and CDR2 SQIVND (reference sequence). CDR3 length: 15 residues. V lost 3 bases, J lost 0 bases, and 4 bases stayed unmatched. In DNA, the CDR3 is TGTGCCAGTAGTATGAAGGGGACTAACCAAGAGACCCAGTACTTC. This gives the protein CASSMKGTNQETQYF. Looking up the rest from reference TRBV19 and TRBJ2-5 gives the full variable domain: DGGITQSPKYLFRKEGQNVTLSCEQNLNHDAMYWYRQDPGQGLRLIYYSQIVNDFQKGDIAEGYSVSREKKESFPLTVTSAQKNPTAFYLCASSMKGTNQETQYFGPGTRLLVL.

The chain is built from TRBV18 and TRBJ1-3; D possibly corresponds to TRBD1 (6 bases). This CDR3 comprises 15 residues. V lost 5 bases, J lost 0 bases, and 11 bases lay in between. Germline V CDR1 and CDR2: KGHSH, LQKENI. CDR3 in amino acids: CASSYRAASGNTIYF. CDR3 in DNA: TGTGCCAGCTCATACAGGGCGGCCTCTGGAAACACCATATATTTT.

This chain links TRBV19 with TRBJ2-2; 8 bases agree with TRBD1. The CDR3 runs to 13 residues. V gave up 10 bases and J gave up 4 bases; unmatched junction bases: 5. Germline loops: CDR1 LNHDA, CDR2 SQIVND (reference sequence). For the CDR3, the DNA is TGTGCCACGGACAGGGCGCCCACCGGGGAGCTGTTTTTT. Translating it yields CATDRAPTGELFF.

This clone has just a few counts. The chain combines TRBV6-8 with TRBJ1-5, with D possibly matching TRBD1 (6 bases). Germline V gives CDR1 MNHGY, CDR2 SAAAGT. The CDR3 contains 15 residues. V lost 5 bases to trimming and J lost 3 bases, with 14 bases between them. CDR3 protein: CASSGGPGVNQPQHF. The CDR3 DNA reads TGTGCCAGCAGTGGGGGGCCGGGCGTCAATCAGCCCCAGCATTTT.

The J gene is TRBJ2-1, the V gene TRBV9, with 11 bases matching TRBD2. V lost 0 bases to trimming and J lost 15 bases; unmatched junction nucleotides: 5. CDR1 SGDLS and CDR2 YYNGEE come from the germline V gene. The CDR3 has 13 amino acids. The CDR3 DNA reads as TGTGCCAGCAGCGTAGTGGATAGCGGGAGGGTGTTCTTC. Its protein product is CASSVVDSGRVFF.

This clone was seen more than once but under ten times. This chain's CDR3 is CATRPGGMDGELFF. In DNA form, the CDR3 reads TGTGCCACCCGACCGGGGGGGATGGACGGGGAGCTGTTTTTT. The rearrangement joins TRBV15 to TRBJ2-2, with 8 bases matching TRBD2. Germline V gene data show CDR1 as LNHNV and CDR2 as YYDKDF (reference sequence). V dropped 8 bases and J dropped 7; count of bases not matched to a gene: 9. This CDR3 comprises 14 residues.

This chain joins TRBV6-8 and TRBJ2-4; 9 nucleotides match TRBD1. Germline assignment: CDR1 MNHGY and CDR2 SAAAGT. The CDR3 runs to 13 residues. The trim removed 10 bases at V and 8 bases at J, leaving 9 bases unmatched. CDR3 amino acids: CAISGTGLDIQYF. CDR3 nucleotide sequence: TGTGCCATCAGCGGGACAGGGTTGGACATTCAGTACTTC.

The V and J genes are TRBV7-4 and TRBJ2-1; D uncertain. Germline assignment: CDR1 SGHVT and CDR2 SQSDAQ. The ends were cut back, 2 bases at V and 6 bases at J, with 14 bases in the middle. This CDR3 is built from 15 residues. The CDR3 nucleotides are TGTGCCAGCAGCTTACTAGTGCTTGTGGGCAATGAGCAGTTCTTC. This codes for CASSLLVLVGNEQFF.

The V and J genes are TRBV29-1 and TRBJ2-7; D gene uncertain. The CDR3 loop spans 12 amino acids. Trimming pared 6 bases from V and 1 base from J, leaving 10 bases between. Germline lookup yields CDR1 SQVTM and CDR2 ANQGSEA. CDR3 DNA sequence: TGCAGCGTAAGGCCTACTTCCTACGAGCAGTACTTC. This encodes CSVRPTSYEQYF.

V gene TRBV5-1 combines with J gene TRBJ1-6, with D possibly matching TRBD1 (5 bases). With 0 bases removed from V and 0 bases from J, the gap between germline ends came to 7 bases. The CDR3 length is 16 residues. Germline CDR1 and CDR2: SGHRS and YFSETQ. Here the CDR3 reads CASSLEGSSYNSPLHF. CDR3 sequence (DNA): TGCGCCAGCAGCTTGGAGGGGAGCTCCTATAATTCACCCCTCCACTTT. The full variable domain, its missing parts supplied by reference TRBV5-1 and TRBJ1-6, is KAGVTQTPRYLIKTRGQQVTLSCSPISGHRSVSWYQQTPGQGLQFLFEYFSETQRNKGNFPGRFSGRQFSNSRSEMNVSTLELGDSALYLCASSLEGSSYNSPLHFGNGTRLTVT.

This chain joins TRBV10-2 and TRBJ2-3; maybe TRBD2 (6 bases). Germline V CDR1 and CDR2: WSHSY, SAAADI. This CDR3 has 14 amino acids. The germline V and J ends were trimmed by 6 bases and 5 bases, with 15 bases remaining between them. The CDR3, as DNA: TGCGCCAGCAGCGGGGGACGGTCGGGAGATACGCAGTATTTT. It specifies CASSGGRSGDTQYF.

The V gene is TRBV15, the J gene TRBJ2-5; TRBD1 might be the D (6 bases). CDR3 length: 14 residues. Trimming took off 0 bases at V and 4 bases at J, with 9 bases between the two ends. The V gene's germline CDR1 is LNHNV and CDR2 YYDKDF (reference sequence). The CDR3 DNA follows: TGTGCCACCAGCAGAGAGGGGGCGCTAGAGACCCAGTACTTC. It codes for CATSREGALETQYF.

The table lists this clone with a few counts. J is TRBJ2-7 and V is TRBV14; 7 nucleotides align to TRBD1. Trimming removed 1 base from V and 0 bases from J; junction bases left unmatched: 6. Germline loops: CDR1 SGHDN, CDR2 FVKESK. The CDR3 sequence is 16 residues long. The CDR3 reads CASSQARTGRSYEQYF. The CDR3, as DNA: TGTGCCAGCAGCCAAGCCCGGACAGGACGCTCCTACGAGCAGTACTTC.

The chain has TRBV14 and TRBJ2-7; D uncertain. Trimming took off 8 bases at V and 4 bases at J, with 12 bases between the two ends. The CDR3 is 12 amino acids. Germline lookup yields CDR1 SGHDN and CDR2 FVKESK. CDR3 loop: CASALAPYEQYF. The CDR3 nucleotides read TGTGCCAGCGCTTTAGCACCTTACGAGCAGTACTTC.

This clone has only one observation. CDR3 protein: CASSGRQGGEQFF. The CDR3 nucleotides read TGTGCCAGCAGCGGCCGACAGGGGGGTGAGCAGTTCTTC. This sequence joins TRBV7-2 and TRBJ2-1; 9 bases fit TRBD1. This CDR3 is built from 13 residues. Germline V gene sequence: CDR1 SGHTA, CDR2 FQGNSA. V lost 5 bases, J lost 9 bases, and 5 bases stayed unmatched.

V usage is TRBV11-3 and J usage is TRBJ1-3; D may be TRBD1 (6 bases). Trimming took off 6 bases at V and 2 bases at J, with 14 bases between the two ends. Germline CDR1 and CDR2: SGHNT and YENEEA. The CDR3 totals 15 residues. CDR3 protein: CASSMQGSTGNTIYF. The CDR3 coding sequence is TGTGCCAGCAGTATGCAGGGGTCGACTGGAAACACCATATATTTT.

This clone has a handful of counts. The chain employs TRBV7-7 and TRBJ2-5; 13 bases are a match to TRBD2. Looked up from germline, CDR1 is SSHAT and CDR2 is FNYEAQ (reference sequence). The CDR3 contains 17 residues. The V segment lost 1 base and the J segment 3 bases; nucleotides outside the gene matches: 5. CDR3 protein: CASSLGFGTSGEETQYF. DNA for the CDR3: TGTGCCAGCAGCTTAGGATTTGGGACTAGCGGGGAAGAGACCCAGTACTTC.

V usage is TRBV1 and J usage is TRBJ2-3; whether TRBD1, the table's D call, matches the DNA was not checked. TRBV1 is assigned pseudogene status. The CDR3 is 18 amino acids. In DNA, the CDR3 is TGCGCCAGCAGCCACCGTGTTGGGGGCCTTTCTAGCACAGATACGCAGTATTTT. It yields the protein CASSHRVGGLSSTDTQYF.

The CDR3 protein is CAWGQITNYGYTF. The CDR3, as DNA: TGTGCCTGGGGTCAGATAACAAACTATGGCTACACCTTC. This chain links TRBV30 with TRBJ1-2; D call uncertain. Looked up from germline, CDR1 is GTSNPN and CDR2 is SVGIG (reference sequence). The CDR3 is 13 amino acids. Trimming left V 5 bases short and J 2 bases short, with 12 bases between.

The V gene is TRBV10-1, the J gene TRBJ1-2; D remains unclear. Trimming left V 6 bases short and J 4 bases short, with 12 bases between. In germline, CDR1 is WNHNN, CDR2 SYGVQD (reference sequence). The length of the CDR3 is 13 residues. The CDR3 loop is CASSERASYGYTF. The CDR3 coding sequence is TGCGCCAGCAGCGAACGCGCCTCCTATGGCTACACCTTC.

The chain combines TRBV7-2 with TRBJ2-1, with unresolved D. The CDR3 loop spans 16 amino acids. Per the germline V gene, CDR1 is SGHTA and CDR2 is FQGNSA. Trimming cost V 3 bases and J 0 bases, with 12 bases left between them. This CDR3 reads CASSFYSQSSYNEQFF. The CDR3 nucleotides read TGTGCCAGCAGCTTTTATTCCCAGAGCTCCTACAATGAGCAGTTCTTC.

This chain connects TRBV14 to TRBJ2-3, with 8 bases matching TRBD2. J was trimmed by 0 bases and V by 5 bases; bases with no gene match: 7. Germline V gene sequence: CDR1 SGHDN, CDR2 FVKESK. The CDR3 runs to 16 residues. The CDR3, as DNA: TGTGCCAGCAGCAAAGGCTCTAGCGGGAGCACAGATACGCAGTATTTT. Its protein product is CASSKGSSGSTDTQYF. Based on the CDR3 plus reference TRBV14 and TRBJ2-3, the full variable domain is EAGVTQFPSHSVIEKGQTVTLRCDPISGHDNLYWYRRVMGKEIKFLLHFVKESKQDESGMPNNRFLAERTGGTYSTLKVQPAELEDSGVYFCASSKGSSGSTDTQYFGPGTRLTVL.

The chain uses TRBV6-4 and TRBJ2-7; the D is unclear. This CDR3 contains 13 residues. The V gene lost 5 bases and the J gene lost 5 bases, with 13 bases spanning the gap. Germline V gene data show CDR1 as MRHNA and CDR2 as SNTAGT. The CDR3 spells CASSLARSHEQYF. In DNA form, the CDR3 reads TGTGCCAGCAGTTTGGCCAGGTCCCACGAGCAGTACTTC.

The rearrangement uses TRBV28 and TRBJ1-1; possibly TRBD1 for D (5 bases). V lost 3 bases to trimming and J lost 3 bases, with 11 bases between them. The CDR3 is 14 amino acids. Germline loops: CDR1 MDHEN, CDR2 SYDVKM. The CDR3 DNA reads TGTGCCAGCAGTTTTGGGGGTGCGGACACTGAAGCTTTCTTT. It codes for CASSFGGADTEAFF. The whole variable domain, remainder taken from reference TRBV28 and TRBJ1-1, is DVKVTQSSRYLVKRTGEKVFLECVQDMDHENMFWYRQDPGLGLRLIYFSYDVKMKEKGDIPEGYSVSREKKERFSLILESASTNQTSMYLCASSFGGADTEAFFGQGTRLTVV.

This rearrangement joins TRBV18 to TRBJ2-2, with 14 positions matching TRBD2. CDR1 and CDR2 from the germline V gene are KGHSH and LQKENI. This CDR3 spans 17 amino acids. After removal of 4 bases from V and 4 bases from J, the junction contained 5 bases not matched to a gene. The CDR3 region has the DNA TGTGCCAGCTCACTAATGACTAGCGGGAGGGCCACCGGGGAGCTGTTTTTT. Amino acids: CASSLMTSGRATGELFF.

V usage is TRBV4-1 and J usage is TRBJ1-4; D is unresolved. V was clipped by 4 bases and J by 5 bases, with 20 bases between them. This CDR3 spans 17 amino acids. Germline lookup yields CDR1 MGHRA and CDR2 YSYEKL. The CDR3 coding sequence is TGCGCCAGCAGCCCAGAAGGATACCTCAAGTGGAATGAAAAACTGTTTTTT. Its translation: CASSPEGYLKWNEKLFF.

The chain carries TRBV18 and TRBJ1-2; D not resolved. CDR1 and CDR2 (germline): KGHSH, LQKENI. CDR3 length: 12 residues. Deletions cut 3 bases from V and 5 bases from J, with 7 bases between. CDR3 bases: TGTGCCAGCTCACCTGGGGTTTATGGCTACACCTTC. Translating it yields CASSPGVYGYTF. The variable domain in full, with the rest retrieved from reference TRBV18 and TRBJ1-2, is NAGVMQNPRHLVRRRGQEARLRCSPMKGHSHVYWYRQLPEEGLKFMVYLQKENIIDESGMPKERFSAEFPKEGPSILRIQQVVRGDSAAYFCASSPGVYGYTFGSGTRLTVV.